This T cell receptor (beta chain) derives from a study of T-cell reconstitution after alpha-beta-depleted transplantation in children. The trim removed 4 bases at V and 5 bases at J, leaving 15 bases unmatched. The CDR3 contains 17 residues. Germline V gene lookup returns CDR1 MDHEN and CDR2 SYDVKM. A note on this clonotype: As yet, its antigen is unknown.

Preparing the TCRbeta library involved the use of unique molecular identifiers. TCRdb re-analysed the PCR reads in MiXCR, keeping a single row per CDR3 protein. The sample lists about 300,000 distinct CDR3 sequences, around 9.1% seen once, with around 7.5% in the top ten. Study findings and constraints: T cells produced anew were the main source of T-cell counts and diversity one year after transplant. Certain patients had high TCRbeta diversity at day 60, and it came from recipient T cells and thymic progenitors that survived.

The chain is built from TRBV28 and TRBJ2-7, with 9 bases aligning to TRBD1. This clonotype originated in a boy in the first two years of life with acute myeloid leukemia, due to receive a stem cell transplant. The specimen comprised PBMCs, sampled before TCRalphabeta/CD19-depleted stem cell transplant. The CDR3 reads CASSSIFHGTGRNEQYF. The CDR3 nucleotides read TGTGCCAGCAGTTCAATATTCCACGGGACAGGGAGGAACGAGCAGTACTTC.